Below are 11 T cell receptor beta chains sequenced from a single sample in a study of blood T cells in healthy people across ages. With a J-beta primer mix and a sample-barcoded 5' primer, a second PCR ran 7 to 11 cycles. TCRdb re-called the 5' RACE reads with MiXCR, one entry per CDR3 protein. The sample contains roughly 680,000 distinct CDR3 sequences, 45% to 60% of which appear only once. Sequencing used blood. These receptors were taken from a woman aged 80 or over in good health.

This clonotype has more than one count but fewer than ten. The chain recombines TRBV12-3 or TRBV12-4 with TRBJ2-3, with 12 bases aligning to TRBD1. V lost 6 bases and J lost 6; bases outside the gene matches: 13. The CDR3 is made up of 17 amino acids. The CDR3 DNA is TGTGCCAGCAGCCGGGGGTTAACGGGACAGGGGGCGGATACGCAGTATTTT. Its protein is CASSRGLTGQGADTQYF.

This clonotype has only a few counts. This may come from a read error, since a much larger clone is one base off. The CDR3 DNA reads TGTGCCAGCAGTCGGGGGGGGGACAACATTCAGTACTTC. Translating gives CASSRGGDNIQYF. V gene TRBV7-9 combines with J gene TRBJ2-4; TRBD2 aligns across 8 bases. CDR3 length equals 13 residues. Germline values: CDR1 SEHNR, CDR2 FQNEAQ (reference sequence). The J segment lost 7 bases and the V segment lost 6 bases, leaving 5 bases of the junction unmatched.

The chain employs TRBV24-1 and TRBJ2-3; D may be TRBD1 or TRBD2 (5 bases each). Germline V gene sequence: CDR1 KGHDR, CDR2 SFDVKD. Trimming pared 9 bases from V and 5 bases from J, leaving 11 bases between. This CDR3 is built from 12 residues. In DNA form, the CDR3 reads TGTGCCACCTCTCTGGGGGTAGATACGCAGTATTTT. Translating gives CATSLGVDTQYF.

This clonotype was counted at least ten times. J is TRBJ2-7 and V is TRBV20-1; TRBD2 aligns across 11 bases. V was pared by 2 bases and J by 6 bases, with 12 bases of the junction left unmatched. CDR1 DFQATT and CDR2 SNEGSKA come from the germline V gene (reference sequence). CDR3 length: 16 amino acids. CDR3 coding DNA: TGCAGTGCTAGAAGGCTAGCGGGAGGCTGGGGGTCCGAGCAGTACTTC. Translation: CSARRLAGGWGSEQYF.

This clonotype occurred many times. The chain couples TRBV29-1 to TRBJ2-1; TRBD2 matches 9 bases. After removal of 0 bases from V and 10 bases from J, the junction contained 4 bases not matched to a gene. CDR3 length equals 13 residues. The germline gives CDR1 SQVTM, CDR2 ANQGSEA. The CDR3 sequence: CSVEDLGLAEQFF. DNA for the CDR3: TGCAGCGTTGAAGATCTAGGACTAGCGGAGCAGTTCTTC.

CDR3 sequence: CASSYLGPRAFNTEAFF. For the CDR3, the DNA is TGTGCCAGCAGTTACTTGGGGCCTAGGGCTTTCAACACTGAAGCTTTCTTT. This sequence joins TRBV6-5 and TRBJ1-1; D is perhaps TRBD1 (5 bases). Germline V gene sequence: CDR1 MNHEY, CDR2 SVGAGI. CDR3 length equals 17 residues. V lost 1 base, J lost 2 bases, and 17 bases lay in between.

This clonotype has ten or more counts. The J gene is TRBJ2-1, the V gene TRBV7-8; TRBD2 agrees at 7 bases. Germline values: CDR1 SGHVS, CDR2 FQNEAQ. With V trimmed by 1 base and J by 2 bases, 5 bases remained unmatched. CDR3 size: 16 residues. The CDR3 sequence: CASSLEARGTYNEQFF. CDR3 DNA: TGTGCCAGCAGCTTAGAGGCGCGGGGGACCTACAATGAGCAGTTCTTC.

This chain joins TRBV10-2 and TRBJ1-5; the D gene is possibly TRBD1 (5 bases). Trimming took 6 bases from V and 4 from J, leaving 10 bases between them. The CDR3 contains 13 residues. Germline V gene lookup returns CDR1 WSHSY and CDR2 SAAADI. The CDR3, as DNA: TGCGCCAGCAGGGGGGGTATGAATCAGCCCCAGCATTTT. Encoded protein: CASRGGMNQPQHF.

The J gene is TRBJ1-6, the V gene TRBV12-3 or TRBV12-4; D is perhaps TRBD1 (5 bases). The CDR3 extends over 15 amino acids. The V end was cut by 6 bases, the J end by 7 bases, with 16 bases between. CDR3 in DNA: TGTGCCAGCAGACCACCCCAGGGAGGGAATTCACCCCTCCACTTT. Encoded protein: CASRPPQGGNSPLHF.

Notes on this clonotype: Given a much more abundant clone one base away, this may be a read error. The rearrangement uses TRBV28 and TRBJ2-3, with 12 bases that match TRBD2. CDR1 is MDHEN, CDR2 SYDVKM, per germline. This CDR3 spans 18 amino acids. The CDR3 sequence is CTSSSSLRLAGDTDTQYF. For the CDR3, the DNA is TGTACCAGCAGCTCGTCCCTTAGACTAGCGGGAGACACAGATACGCAGTATTTT.

Concerning this clonotype: Possible read error: a much larger clone is one base away. The chain links TRBV27 to TRBJ2-7, with 9 nucleotides matching TRBD2. This CDR3 spans 13 amino acids. Germline V gene data show CDR1 as MNHEY and CDR2 as SMNVEV (reference sequence). The J segment lost 3 bases and the V segment lost 6 bases, leaving 3 bases of the junction unmatched. The CDR3 here is CASRASGDYEQYF. The CDR3 nucleotides read TGTGCCAGCAGAGCTAGCGGGGACTACGAGCAGTACTTC.